This T cell receptor beta chain was sequenced for a study of T cells in localized non-small cell lung cancer. General observations from the study: A median of approximately 54 clones ranked among the top 100 in tumor appeared in adjacent lung. The study found T cell clonality highest in uninvolved adjacent lung, above tumor.

The CDR3 is made up of 19 amino acids. The V gene's germline CDR1 is LNHDA and CDR2 SQIVND (reference sequence). With regard to this clone: The antigen remains unidentified.

The assay was immunoSEQ multiplex PCR, and TCRdb's table has in-frame clones only and misses some. The sample carries 30,000 to 35,000 clones, roughly nine tenths recorded once. This TCR derives from a female donor older than 55 with stage I lung adenocarcinoma. The sample here was peripheral blood, taken before any cancer treatment. V and J are TRBV19 and TRBJ2-7; 10 bases fit TRBD1. CDR3 coding DNA: TGTGCAAGTTTGAAACCGGGACAGGGGCAGAGGATTGTGGCCTACGAGCAGTACTTC. It translates to CASLKPGQGQRIVAYEQYF.